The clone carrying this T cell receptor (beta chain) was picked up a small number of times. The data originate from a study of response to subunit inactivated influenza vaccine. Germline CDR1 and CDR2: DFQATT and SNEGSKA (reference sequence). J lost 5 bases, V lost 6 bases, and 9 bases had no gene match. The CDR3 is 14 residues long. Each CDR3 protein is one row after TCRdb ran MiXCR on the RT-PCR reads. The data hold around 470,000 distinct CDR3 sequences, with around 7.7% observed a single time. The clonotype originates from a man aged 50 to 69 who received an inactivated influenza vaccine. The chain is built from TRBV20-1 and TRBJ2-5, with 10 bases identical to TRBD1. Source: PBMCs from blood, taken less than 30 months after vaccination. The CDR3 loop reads CSAARQGAGETQYF. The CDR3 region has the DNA TGCAGTGCAGCGAGACAGGGGGCTGGGGAGACCCAGTACTTC.